One and the same sample provided the 14 T cell receptor beta chains below, sequenced in a study of vaccination and CD4 T cells after COVID-19. The antigens of these receptors remain unknown. Treatment here: roughly 10-day PBMC culture with coronavirus spike peptide pools or control peptides (ViraFEST assay). Cultured CD4+ T cells had their DNA profiled by the Oncomine TCR Beta short-read assay. TCRdb re-derived calls from the PCR reads in MiXCR, one entry per CDR3 protein. The sample has more than 11,000 distinct CDR3 sequences, around 48% seen once. The specimen sequenced was CD4+ T cells from blood, cultured in vitro. The origin of the receptors is a human donor who had recovered from COVID-19.

The chain joins TRBV2 to TRBJ1-6, with D perhaps matching TRBD1 (6 bases). Trimming removed 4 bases at V and 5 bases at J, with 6 bases between. This CDR3 has 13 residues. CDR1 is SNHLY, CDR2 FYNNEI, per germline. DNA of the CDR3: TGTGCCAGCAGTGGACAGGATAATTCACCCCTCCACTTT. Its protein product is CASSGQDNSPLHF.

The rearrangement joins TRBV15 to TRBJ2-5, with 10 bases aligning to TRBD1. Unmatched junction bases numbered 7, after V lost 5 bases and J lost 4 bases. Germline loops: CDR1 LNHNV, CDR2 YYDKDF (reference sequence). The CDR3 extends over 15 amino acids. CDR3 residues: CATSRDRGFRETQYF. The CDR3 DNA is TGTGCCACCAGCCGGGACAGGGGTTTTCGAGAGACCCAGTACTTC. Drawing the rest from reference TRBV15 and TRBJ2-5, the complete variable domain is DAMVIQNPRYQVTQFGKPVTLSCSQTLNHNVMYWYQQKSSQAPKLLFHYYDKDFNNEADTPDNFQSRRPNTSFCFLDIRSPGLGDTAMYLCATSRDRGFRETQYFGPGTRLLVL.

Relative to its sample, this clonotype is medium-sized. The J gene is TRBJ2-2, the V gene TRBV12-3 or TRBV12-4; 10 bases fit TRBD2. Germline trimming cut 6 bases from V and 0 bases from J; bases unmatched to any gene: 1. The CDR3 covers 15 residues. CDR3 nucleotide sequence: TGTGCCAGCAGACTAGCGGGGACGAACACCGGGGAGCTGTTTTTT. This sequence encodes CASRLAGTNTGELFF.

This clonotype was detected a few times. The genes are TRBV20-1 and TRBJ2-7; 13 bases are shared with TRBD2. The CDR3 runs 14 residues. Germline-derived CDR1 and CDR2 are DFQATT and SNEGSKA (reference sequence). V shed 5 bases and J 5 bases; nucleotides not matched to a gene: 6. The CDR3 DNA reads as TGCAGTGCTGGCGGGACTAGCGGGATCGACGAGCAGTACTTC. Its protein product is CSAGGTSGIDEQYF.

This rearrangement joins TRBV10-3 to TRBJ2-5; 11 bases map to TRBD1. Germline CDR1 and CDR2: ENHRY and SYGVKD. V lost 4 bases and J lost 5; bases outside the gene matches: 9. This CDR3 is 16 amino acids long. This chain's CDR3 is CAISGERTGGVETQYF. CDR3 nucleotides: TGTGCCATCAGTGGGGAACGGACAGGGGGCGTCGAGACCCAGTACTTC.

The chain carries TRBV5-4 and TRBJ2-3; D unresolved. Germline V lookup: CDR1 SGHNT, CDR2 YYREEE (reference sequence). The CDR3 contains 13 residues. The germline V and J ends were trimmed by 3 bases and 6 bases, with 11 bases remaining between them. The CDR3 loop reads CASSSYTSDTQYF. The CDR3 nucleotides read TGTGCCAGCAGCTCCTACACGTCGGATACGCAGTATTTT.

This clonotype turned up a few times. The J gene is TRBJ2-5, the V gene TRBV11-1; D is undetermined. This CDR3 spans 13 amino acids. Trimming pared 2 bases from V and 2 bases from J, leaving 6 bases between. CDR1 is SGHAT, CDR2 FQDESV, per germline (reference sequence). CDR3: CASSLTLQETQYF. The CDR3, as DNA: TGTGCCAGCAGCTTAACTCTTCAAGAGACCCAGTACTTC.

V usage is TRBV11-3 and J usage is TRBJ1-1; 7 nucleotides line up with TRBD1. This CDR3 is built from 14 residues. With 2 bases clipped from V and 2 bases from J, the junction kept 2 bases outside the gene matches. Looked up from germline, CDR1 is SGHNT and CDR2 is YENEEA. Written as DNA, the CDR3 is TGTGCCAGCAGCTTACAGGGGGTAAACACTGAAGCTTTCTTT. This codes for CASSLQGVNTEAFF.

The genes are TRBV5-1 and TRBJ1-6; perhaps TRBD1 as D (5 bases). CDR3 length: 15 amino acids. The germline gives CDR1 SGHRS, CDR2 YFSETQ. Deletions cut 0 bases from V and 9 bases from J, with 13 bases between. The CDR3 region is CASSLESIGGSPLHF. In nucleotides, the CDR3 is TGCGCCAGCAGCTTGGAGTCCATCGGGGGTTCACCCCTCCACTTT.

The genes are TRBV2 and TRBJ1-4; possibly TRBD1 for D (5 bases). This CDR3 comprises 13 residues. The germline CDR1 and CDR2 sequences are SNHLY and FYNNEI. The ends were cut back, 6 bases at V and 5 bases at J, with 10 bases in the middle. The CDR3 reads CASRRDANEKLFF. In DNA form, the CDR3 reads TGTGCCAGCAGGCGGGACGCAAATGAAAAACTGTTTTTT.

This clonotype showed up just a few times. The chain recombines TRBV12-3 or TRBV12-4 with TRBJ2-5; 10 bases line up with TRBD2. CDR3 size: 16 residues. V was pared by 8 bases and J by 2 bases, with 11 bases of the junction left unmatched. This chain's CDR3 is CASGSSGRRGQETQYF. The CDR3 DNA is TGTGCCAGCGGGTCTAGCGGGAGACGGGGACAAGAGACCCAGTACTTC.

The V gene is TRBV6-1, the J gene TRBJ1-1; TRBD1 matches 7 bases. There are 15 residues in the CDR3. J lost 2 bases, V lost 5 bases, and 8 bases had no gene match. Germline CDR1 and CDR2: MNHNS and SASEGT. CDR3 sequence (DNA): TGTGCCAGCAGTCGGGTGGGACAGATCAACACTGAAGCTTTCTTT. Translated: CASSRVGQINTEAFF.

This clonotype was observed a handful of times. CDR3 DNA: TGCGCCAGAAGGACTTCCAAAAGACCACGGACCATATATTTT. As protein: CARRTSKRPRTIYF. J is TRBJ1-3 and V is TRBV10-1; D ambiguous. There are 14 residues in the CDR3. Germline V lookup: CDR1 WNHNN, CDR2 SYGVQD (reference sequence). V was pared by 9 bases and J by 10 bases, with 22 bases between.

The V call is TRBV5-1, the J call TRBJ2-5; 9 nucleotides agree with TRBD1. Germline-derived CDR1 and CDR2 are SGHRS and YFSETQ. This CDR3 region has 16 residues. The J segment lost 2 bases and the V segment lost 1 base, leaving 6 bases of the junction unmatched. The CDR3 loop reads CASSLRGQGNQETQYF. The CDR3, as DNA: TGCGCCAGCAGCTTGAGAGGACAGGGGAATCAAGAGACCCAGTACTTC.